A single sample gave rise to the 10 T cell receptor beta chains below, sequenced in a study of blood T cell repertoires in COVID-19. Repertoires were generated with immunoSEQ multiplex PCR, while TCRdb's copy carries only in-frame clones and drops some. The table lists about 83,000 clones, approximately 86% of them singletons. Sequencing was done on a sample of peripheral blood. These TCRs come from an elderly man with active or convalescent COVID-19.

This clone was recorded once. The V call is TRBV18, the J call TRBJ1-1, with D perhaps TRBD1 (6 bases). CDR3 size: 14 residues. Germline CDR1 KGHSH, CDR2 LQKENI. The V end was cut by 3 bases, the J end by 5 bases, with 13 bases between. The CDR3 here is CASSPVGARTEAFF. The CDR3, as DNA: TGTGCCAGCTCACCGGTGGGGGCGCGGACTGAAGCTTTCTTT. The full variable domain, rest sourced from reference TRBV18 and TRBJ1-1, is NAGVMQNPRHLVRRRGQEARLRCSPMKGHSHVYWYRQLPEEGLKFMVYLQKENIIDESGMPKERFSAEFPKEGPSILRIQQVVRGDSAAYFCASSPVGARTEAFFGQGTRLTVV.

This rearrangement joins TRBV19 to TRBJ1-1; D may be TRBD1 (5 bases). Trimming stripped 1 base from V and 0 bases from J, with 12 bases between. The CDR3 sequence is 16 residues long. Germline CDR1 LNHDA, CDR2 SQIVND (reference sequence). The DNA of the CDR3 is TGTGCCAGTAGTATAGCTGAGGGACTGGTGAACACTGAAGCTTTCTTT. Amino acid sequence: CASSIAEGLVNTEAFF.

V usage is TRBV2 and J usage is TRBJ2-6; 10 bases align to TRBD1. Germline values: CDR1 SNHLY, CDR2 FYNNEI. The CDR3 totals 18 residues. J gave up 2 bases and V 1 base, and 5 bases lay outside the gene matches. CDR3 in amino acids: CASSEGGTGDTGANVLTF. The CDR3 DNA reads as TGTGCCAGCAGTGAAGGGGGGACAGGGGATACTGGGGCCAACGTCCTGACTTTC.

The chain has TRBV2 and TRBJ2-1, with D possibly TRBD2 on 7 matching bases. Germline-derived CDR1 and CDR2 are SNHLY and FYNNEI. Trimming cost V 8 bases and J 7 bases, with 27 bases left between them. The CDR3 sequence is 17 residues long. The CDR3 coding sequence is TGTGCCAGCTGCTTTACAGAATCTAGCGGAGGGGGGAATGAGCAGTTCTTC. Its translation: CASCFTESSGGGNEQFF.

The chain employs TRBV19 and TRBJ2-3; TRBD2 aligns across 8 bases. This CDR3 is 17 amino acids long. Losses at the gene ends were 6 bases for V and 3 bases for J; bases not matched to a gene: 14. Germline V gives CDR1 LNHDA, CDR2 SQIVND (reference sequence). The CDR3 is CASSISGSGGPTDTQYF. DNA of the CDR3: TGTGCCAGTAGCATTTCAGGGAGCGGGGGCCCGACAGATACGCAGTATTTT.

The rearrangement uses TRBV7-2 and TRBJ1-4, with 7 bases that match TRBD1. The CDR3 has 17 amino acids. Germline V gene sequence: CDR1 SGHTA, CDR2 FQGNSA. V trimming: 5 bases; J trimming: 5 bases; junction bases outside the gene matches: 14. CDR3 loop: CASSLSSGDSSNEKLFF. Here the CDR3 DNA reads TGTGCCAGCAGCCTATCTTCGGGGGACAGCAGCAATGAAAAACTGTTTTTT.

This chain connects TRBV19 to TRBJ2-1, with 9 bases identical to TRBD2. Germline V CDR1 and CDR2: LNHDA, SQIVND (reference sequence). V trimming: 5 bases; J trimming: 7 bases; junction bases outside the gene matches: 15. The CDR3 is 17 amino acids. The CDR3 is CASSRGAAGGDWNEQFF. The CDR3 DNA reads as TGTGCCAGTAGTCGGGGCGCGGCGGGAGGGGACTGGAATGAGCAGTTCTTC. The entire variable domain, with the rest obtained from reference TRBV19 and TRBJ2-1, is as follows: DGGITQSPKYLFRKEGQNVTLSCEQNLNHDAMYWYRQDPGQGLRLIYYSQIVNDFQKGDIAEGYSVSREKKESFPLTVTSAQKNPTAFYLCASSRGAAGGDWNEQFFGPGTRLTVL.

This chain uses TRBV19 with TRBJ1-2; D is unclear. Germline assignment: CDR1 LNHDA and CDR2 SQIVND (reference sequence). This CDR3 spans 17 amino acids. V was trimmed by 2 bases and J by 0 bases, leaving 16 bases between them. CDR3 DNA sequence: TGTGCCAGTAGTATACGGGTAAACCCAAAATCTAACTATGGCTACACCTTC. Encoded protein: CASSIRVNPKSNYGYTF.

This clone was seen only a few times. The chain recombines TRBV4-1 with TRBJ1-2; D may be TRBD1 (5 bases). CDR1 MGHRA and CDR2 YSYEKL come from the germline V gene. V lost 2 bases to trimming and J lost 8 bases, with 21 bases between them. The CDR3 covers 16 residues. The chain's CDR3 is CASSQSGGFRRGGYTF. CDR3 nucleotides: TGCGCCAGCAGCCAAAGTGGCGGCTTCCGGCGGGGGGGCTACACCTTC.

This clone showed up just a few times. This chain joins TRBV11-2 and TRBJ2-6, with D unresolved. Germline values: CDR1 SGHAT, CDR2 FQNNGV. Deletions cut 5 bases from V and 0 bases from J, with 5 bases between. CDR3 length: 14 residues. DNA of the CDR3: TGTGCCAGCAGCCTCAGCTCTGGGGCCAACGTCCTGACTTTC. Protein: CASSLSSGANVLTF.